The 9 T cell receptor beta chains given below trace back to one sample, sequenced in a study of T cells in Graves' hyperthyroidism and ophthalmopathy. TCR beta CDR3 sequences were amplified from RNA transcripts. A set of HTBI primers served as the primers for a first-round RT-PCR of the TCR CDR3. TCRdb analysed the multiplex PCR reads with MiXCR anew, one entry per CDR3 protein. The sample records more than 350,000 distinct CDR3 sequences, around 13% being singletons. The sequenced material came from blood. These receptors originate from a woman aged 25 to 39 with Graves' ophthalmopathy.

This clonotype was detected ten times or more. The chain joins TRBV12-3 or TRBV12-4 to TRBJ2-3; TRBD2 might be the D (6 bases). The CDR3 is 15 residues long. V was shortened by 3 bases and J by 8 bases, with 18 bases between the two germline ends. In DNA, the CDR3 is TGTGCCAGCAGTTTTGCGTCTCTCGGGGGTGGTACGCAGTATTTT. Encoded protein: CASSFASLGGGTQYF.

This clonotype was counted at least ten times. The chain has TRBV30 and TRBJ1-4; weak D call: TRBD1 (6 bases). V gave up 1 base and J gave up 6 bases, with 12 bases separating them. Germline lookup yields CDR1 GTSNPN and CDR2 SVGIG (reference sequence). The CDR3 runs 14 residues. Here the CDR3 reads CAWSGGPGDEKLFF. CDR3 DNA: TGTGCCTGGAGTGGGGGGCCTGGGGATGAAAAACTGTTTTTT.

This clonotype was seen repeatedly, ten times or more. The rearrangement uses TRBV6-1 and TRBJ2-3, with D tentatively TRBD1 (5 bases). CDR3 length equals 14 residues. V lost 6 bases to trimming and J lost 4 bases, with 14 bases between them. Germline CDR1 is MNHNS and CDR2 is SASEGT. DNA for the CDR3: TGTGCCAGCAGCCCAGGGTCTCACCCAGATACGCAGTATTTT. Protein: CASSPGSHPDTQYF.

This clonotype came up many times. This chain uses TRBV10-2 with TRBJ1-2; D gene unclear. Germline-derived CDR1 and CDR2 are WSHSY and SAAADI. The CDR3 has 14 amino acids. V was clipped by 2 bases and J by 6 bases, with 13 bases between them. The DNA for the CDR3 is TGCGCCAGCAGTGAGAACGTGAGGTTCGATGGCTACACCTTC. It yields the protein CASSENVRFDGYTF.

There are a few counts of this clonotype. The genes are TRBV6-1 and TRBJ2-1; D is perhaps TRBD2 (7 bases). There are 14 residues in the CDR3. From germline, CDR1 is MNHNS and CDR2 SASEGT. V was cut by 4 bases and J by 8 bases, with 15 bases left in between. CDR3 in DNA: TGTGCCAGCAGTGGGATGGCGGGGGCCGATGAGCAGTTCTTC. Its protein is CASSGMAGADEQFF.

This clonotype was observed many times. V is TRBV20-1 and J is TRBJ2-7, with 9 bases aligning to TRBD1. V lost 5 bases, J lost 4 bases, and 21 bases stayed unmatched. Per the germline V gene, CDR1 is DFQATT and CDR2 is SNEGSKA (reference sequence). The CDR3 has 18 amino acids. CDR3 loop: CSAETIHGQGRGGYEQYF. DNA of the CDR3: TGCAGTGCTGAAACCATCCATGGACAGGGGCGTGGGGGATACGAGCAGTACTTC.

This clonotype has at least ten counts. This rearrangement joins TRBV5-8 to TRBJ2-5, with D perhaps matching TRBD1 or TRBD2 (5 bases each). The CDR3 sequence is 15 residues long. From germline, CDR1 is SGHTS and CDR2 YDEGEE. Trimming removed 4 bases at V and 1 base at J, with 14 bases between. CDR3 DNA: TGTGCCAGCAGCAACCGACAGCGGACCCAAGAGACCCAGTACTTC. Translating it yields CASSNRQRTQETQYF.

This clonotype turned up a few times. The chain is built from TRBV19 and TRBJ2-1; TRBD2 might be the D (5 bases). The CDR3 totals 16 residues. Trimming shortened V by 5 bases and J by 2 bases, and 16 bases separated the two germline ends. Germline CDR1 and CDR2: LNHDA and SQIVND (reference sequence). The chain's CDR3 is CASSLSDASPYNEQFF. In nucleotides, the CDR3 is TGTGCCAGTAGTCTATCAGACGCTAGCCCCTACAATGAGCAGTTCTTC.

This clonotype occurred many times. The DNA of the CDR3 is TGTGCCAGCAGAGGGACAGCCCTATACAATGAGCAGTTCTTC. Protein sequence: CASRGTALYNEQFF. The chain is built from TRBV7-2 and TRBJ2-1; the match to TRBD1 covers 7 bases. Looked up from germline, CDR1 is SGHTA and CDR2 is FQGNSA. The CDR3 spans 14 residues. Germline trimming cut 6 bases from V and 4 bases from J; bases unmatched to any gene: 6.